This T cell receptor beta chain was profiled in a study of T cell responses to AZD1222 COVID-19 vaccine. Some clones are missing from TCRdb's copy, which holds only in-frame ones; the method was immunoSEQ multiplex PCR. The sample includes roughly 53,000 clones, roughly 85% seen only once; the top ten take roughly a fifth. Notes on the study in general: Only a handful of AZD1222 recipients were seropositive at baseline. Mapped onto spike, vaccine-associated CD4 TCRs spanned it and were dominant at 160-218 and 743-854. Repertoire sampling occurred only after the peak T cell response. Reportedly, nearly half of unique spike TCRs recognized epitopes outside B.1.351/B.1.1.7 mutations.

Germline-derived CDR1 and CDR2 are MGHRA and YSYEKL. J was trimmed by 4 bases and V by 0 bases; bases with no gene match: 9. This CDR3 contains 16 residues. With respect to this clone: Its antigen is still unknown.

The material sequenced was peripheral blood, taken on day 0 of MenACWY control vaccination. The receptor comes from an adult in good health. The rearrangement links TRBV4-1 to TRBJ2-7; 7 nucleotides agree with TRBD2. The DNA for the CDR3 is TGCGCCAGCAGCCAAGAATGGGCTAGCGGTGGGTACGAGCAGTACTTC. Amino acid sequence: CASSQEWASGGYEQYF.